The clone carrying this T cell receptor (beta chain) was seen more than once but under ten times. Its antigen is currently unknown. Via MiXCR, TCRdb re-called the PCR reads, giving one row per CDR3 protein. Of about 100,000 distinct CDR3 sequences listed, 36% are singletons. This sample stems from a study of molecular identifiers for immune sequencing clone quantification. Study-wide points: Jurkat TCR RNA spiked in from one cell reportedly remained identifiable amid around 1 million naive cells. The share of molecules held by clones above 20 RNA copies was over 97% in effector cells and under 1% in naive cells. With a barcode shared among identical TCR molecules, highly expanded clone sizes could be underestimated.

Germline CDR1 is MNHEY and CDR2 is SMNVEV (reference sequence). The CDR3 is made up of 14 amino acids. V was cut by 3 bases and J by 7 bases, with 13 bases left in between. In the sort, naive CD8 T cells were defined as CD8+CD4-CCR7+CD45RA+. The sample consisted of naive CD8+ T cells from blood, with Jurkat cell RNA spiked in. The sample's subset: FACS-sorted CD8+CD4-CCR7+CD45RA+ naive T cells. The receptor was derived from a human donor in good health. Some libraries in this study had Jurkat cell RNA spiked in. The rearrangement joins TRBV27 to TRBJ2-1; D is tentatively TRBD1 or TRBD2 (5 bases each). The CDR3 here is CASSFWGSGNEQFF. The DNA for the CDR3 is TGTGCCAGCAGTTTCTGGGGGTCTGGAAATGAGCAGTTCTTC.